This entry lists 32 T cell receptor beta chains sequenced from one sample in a study of post-analysis software for immune sequencing data (dated by TCRdb to about 2015). Study-level results and caveats: Significantly higher frequencies in patients than in controls were found for several TRBV segments, including TRBV5-6, TRBV5-1 and TRBV20-1.

These TCRs' antigens remain unknown. Preparation of the library involved PCR. Sequenced using an Illumina HiSeq 2500. To reduce PCR and sequencing biases, unique molecular identifiers were incorporated into the TCR beta cDNA libraries. Starting from the raw public reads, TCRdb applied fastp trimming at Q25, assembled clones with MiXCR and retained in-frame beta chains. Identical CDR3 protein sequences are pooled into one entry, listed with their most common genes and DNA. This sample is represented by about 770,000 distinct CDR3 sequences; about 43% of them were singletons. The biggest ten clones account for roughly 4.9% of the sample. The sequenced sample was blood. The source is a girl aged 5 to 17 with multiple sclerosis.

This chain joins TRBV2 and TRBJ1-2; 9 positions match TRBD1. From germline, CDR1 is SNHLY and CDR2 FYNNEI. This CDR3 contains 15 residues. J was trimmed by 0 bases and V by 7 bases; bases with no gene match: 6. The CDR3 loop is CASITRDRANYGYTF. Here the CDR3 DNA reads TGTGCCAGCATTACCAGGGACAGGGCTAACTATGGCTACACCTTC.

V gene TRBV28 combines with J gene TRBJ1-5; unclear D gene. Trimming removed 3 bases at V and 8 bases at J, with 17 bases between. Germline CDR1 and CDR2: MDHEN and SYDVKM. The CDR3 contains 15 residues. The CDR3 DNA sequence: TGTGCCAGCAGTTTCTCCGGCCCACCCGGGGAGCCCCAGCATTTT. Translating gives CASSFSGPPGEPQHF.

This clonotype was found a few times. The chain employs TRBV4-1 and TRBJ1-5; D remains ambiguous. This CDR3 has 14 amino acids. Germline CDR1 and CDR2: MGHRA and YSYEKL. Trimming stripped 4 bases from V and 7 bases from J, with 14 bases between. Written as DNA, the CDR3 is TGCGCCAGCAGCCTCGGGAGTATTGAGCAGCCCCAGCATTTT. This sequence encodes CASSLGSIEQPQHF.

This clonotype was seen a few times. The V gene is TRBV7-2, the J gene TRBJ2-1; 10 bases line up with TRBD2. The CDR3 runs to 16 residues. V lost 5 bases, J lost 4 bases, and 8 bases stayed unmatched. In germline, CDR1 is SGHTA, CDR2 FQGNSA. CDR3 sequence (DNA): TGTGCCAGCAGCCTAAAAGCGGGAGGGGCATACAATGAGCAGTTCTTC. Translated: CASSLKAGGAYNEQFF.

The chain uses TRBV13 and TRBJ2-7; unclear D gene. The J call may be wrong; the DNA end is better matched by TRBJ2-5. The germline V gene encodes CDR1 PRHDT and CDR2 FYEKMQ (reference sequence). The length of the CDR3 is 13 residues. The CDR3: CASSLRLKETQYF. The CDR3 DNA reads as TGTGCCAGCAGCTTAAGGCTTAAAGAGACCCAGTACTTC.

In regard to this clonotype: Compared with germline, one end of the junction differs, possibly owing to a read error. The chain is built from TRBV12-3 or TRBV12-4 and TRBJ1-1, with D unclear. There are 13 residues in the CDR3. The CDR3 reads CASSFRWNAEAFF. Here the CDR3 DNA reads TGTGCCAGCAGTTTTCGGTGGAACGCTGAAGCTTTCTTT.

The V and J genes are TRBV15 and TRBJ1-5; a possible D gene is TRBD1 (5 bases). The CDR3 is 15 residues long. Germline loops: CDR1 LNHNV, CDR2 YYDKDF (reference sequence). V shed 0 bases and J shed 1 base, with 7 bases lying between them. The DNA for the CDR3 is TGTGCCACCAGCAGAGATGGGGACAGCAATCAGCCCCAGCATTTT. This codes for CATSRDGDSNQPQHF. The full variable domain, its missing parts supplied by reference TRBV15 and TRBJ1-5, is DAMVIQNPRYQVTQFGKPVTLSCSQTLNHNVMYWYQQKSSQAPKLLFHYYDKDFNNEADTPDNFQSRRPNTSFCFLDIRSPGLGDTAMYLCATSRDGDSNQPQHFGDGTRLSIL.

This clonotype was detected once. This chain joins TRBV28 and TRBJ2-5; 10 nucleotides agree with TRBD2. The CDR3 runs to 14 residues. Germline values: CDR1 MDHEN, CDR2 SYDVKM. J was trimmed by 5 bases and V by 6 bases; bases with no gene match: 6. This chain's CDR3 is CASRASGRHETQYF. The CDR3 DNA follows: TGTGCCAGCAGGGCTAGCGGGAGACATGAGACCCAGTACTTC.

The V call is TRBV25-1, the J call TRBJ1-2; 9 bases match TRBD1. This CDR3 is 12 amino acids long. CDR1 is MGHDK, CDR2 SYGVNS, per germline. The CDR3 protein is CAPGQGNYGYTF. The DNA of the CDR3 is TGTGCTCCGGGACAGGGAAACTATGGCTACACCTTC.

There are a few counts of this clonotype. V gene TRBV29-1 combines with J gene TRBJ2-1; D is unclear. The V end was cut by 3 bases, the J end by 4 bases, with 10 bases between. Germline-derived CDR1 and CDR2 are SQVTM and ANQGSEA. This CDR3 spans 13 amino acids. The CDR3 DNA follows: TGCAGCGTTGAGTGGGATGGGTACAATGAGCAGTTCTTC. Translated, it gives CSVEWDGYNEQFF.

This clonotype was picked up many times. The chain employs TRBV25-1 and TRBJ1-2; the match to TRBD1 covers 9 bases. The germline V gene encodes CDR1 MGHDK and CDR2 SYGVNS. This CDR3 is built from 12 residues. V dropped 11 bases and J dropped 2; count of bases not matched to a gene: 3. CDR3 in DNA: TGTGCCTCTACAGGGGGCAACTATGGCTACACCTTC. Translation: CASTGGNYGYTF.

The chain is built from TRBV18 and TRBJ1-2; 7 positions agree with TRBD1. The V segment lost 3 bases and the J segment 4 bases; nucleotides outside the gene matches: 17. The CDR3 has 18 residues. The germline V gene encodes CDR1 KGHSH and CDR2 LQKENI. The CDR3 spells CASSPSSAWTGTLYGYTF. DNA of the CDR3: TGTGCCAGCTCACCTTCGTCCGCTTGGACAGGAACCCTCTATGGCTACACCTTC.

Here the CDR3 reads CASSLSAGNNPENIQYF. CDR3 nucleotide sequence: TGTGCCAGCAGTTTAAGTGCCGGAAACAACCCGGAGAACATTCAGTACTTC. The gene calls are TRBV28 and TRBJ2-4, with D unclear. The CDR3 spans 17 residues. V lost 2 bases to trimming and J lost 7 bases, with 21 bases between them. Germline loops: CDR1 MDHEN, CDR2 SYDVKM.

Only a few counts were recorded for this clonotype. The chain combines TRBV5-1 with TRBJ2-1; perhaps TRBD2 as D (6 bases). The ends were cut back, 0 bases at V and 5 bases at J, with 15 bases in the middle. From germline, CDR1 is SGHRS and CDR2 YFSETQ. This CDR3 has 16 amino acids. The CDR3 spells CASSLVPTRRDNEQFF. In nucleotides, the CDR3 is TGCGCCAGCAGCTTGGTTCCCACCCGGAGGGACAATGAGCAGTTCTTC.

This clonotype occurred a few times. The rearrangement uses TRBV20-1 and TRBJ2-7; either TRBD1 or TRBD2 may fit D (5 bases each). CDR3 length equals 12 residues. Germline lookup yields CDR1 DFQATT and CDR2 SNEGSKA (reference sequence). CDR3: CTAGTVSYEQYF. Written as DNA, the CDR3 is TGCACCGCCGGGACGGTATCCTACGAGCAGTACTTC.

The rearrangement links TRBV7-8 to TRBJ1-1; D ambiguous. Germline CDR1 and CDR2: SGHVS and FQNEAQ. V was pared by 5 bases and J by 0 bases, with 16 bases between. This CDR3 spans 16 amino acids. Here the CDR3 DNA reads TGTGCCAGCAGCCCCGGACCGGCGGGCGTGAACACTGAAGCTTTCTTT. It encodes CASSPGPAGVNTEAFF.

J is TRBJ2-4 and V is TRBV20-1; D not resolved. Trimming pared 0 bases from V and 6 bases from J, leaving 24 bases between. Germline CDR1 is DFQATT and CDR2 is SNEGSKA (reference sequence). The CDR3 totals 18 residues. The CDR3 DNA is TGCAGTGCTAGAGATCTGATGGCGGCACCGAACCCGGGAAACATTCAGTACTTC. It codes for CSARDLMAAPNPGNIQYF.

This clonotype came up a few times. V and J are TRBV5-1 and TRBJ2-3; a possible D gene is TRBD2 (6 bases). The CDR3 sequence is 16 residues long. The V end lost 2 bases, the J end lost 3 bases, and 16 bases lay between the germline ends. Germline V lookup: CDR1 SGHRS, CDR2 YFSETQ. CDR3 sequence: CASSFSGTSGTDTQYF. DNA of the CDR3: TGCGCCAGCAGCTTTTCCGGGACCAGCGGGACAGATACGCAGTATTTT.

The chain couples TRBV20-1 to TRBJ2-5; 9 bases match TRBD2. The ends lost 6 bases at V and 5 bases at J; junction bases unmatched: 7. Germline CDR1 is DFQATT and CDR2 is SNEGSKA (reference sequence). The CDR3 runs to 13 residues. The CDR3 protein is CSAVAGVEETQYF. The CDR3 nucleotides read TGCAGTGCCGTAGCGGGAGTGGAGGAGACCCAGTACTTC.

This clonotype was counted once. The J gene is TRBJ1-2, the V gene TRBV20-1, with D tentatively TRBD1 (6 bases). V lost 3 bases, J lost 0 bases, and 14 bases lay in between. Germline V gives CDR1 DFQATT, CDR2 SNEGSKA (reference sequence). CDR3 length: 15 amino acids. The CDR3 DNA reads TGCAGTGCTAGCGGGGGGGGCAGTGCTAACTATGGCTACACCTTC. Its protein product is CSASGGGSANYGYTF.

The chain carries TRBV4-3 and TRBJ1-6, with D hard to call. The CDR3 consists of 15 residues. CDR1 LGHNA and CDR2 YSLEER come from the germline V gene. The V and J ends lost 2 bases and 6 bases respectively, with 11 bases between them. Written as DNA, the CDR3 is TGCGCCAGCAGCCAATTGGCTACCGGTAATTCACCCCTCCACTTT. Residues: CASSQLATGNSPLHF.

The chain joins TRBV7-9 to TRBJ2-1, with D possibly being TRBD1 or TRBD2 (6 bases each). The germline CDR1 and CDR2 sequences are SEHNR and FQNEAQ (reference sequence). The CDR3 runs to 12 residues. V lost 4 bases and J lost 8, with 9 bases in between. The CDR3 loop is CASSWGADEQFF. In DNA, the CDR3 is TGTGCCAGCAGCTGGGGGGCAGATGAGCAGTTCTTC. Based on the CDR3 plus reference TRBV7-9 and TRBJ2-1, the full variable domain is DTGVSQNPRHKITKRGQNVTFRCDPISEHNRLYWYRQTLGQGPEFLTYFQNEAQLEKSRLLSDRFSAERPKGSFSTLEIQRTEQGDSAMYLCASSWGADEQFFGPGTRLTVL.

This clonotype was found a few times. The rearrangement joins TRBV6-6 to TRBJ2-4; possibly TRBD1 for D (6 bases). Gene TRBJ2-5 matches the end of the DNA better, so the J call may be wrong. This CDR3 has 14 residues. The V gene's germline CDR1 is MNHNY and CDR2 SVGAGI (reference sequence). CDR3 nucleotides: TGTGCCAGCAGTTACGGGACAAAGTCAGAGACCCAGTACTTC. Translation: CASSYGTKSETQYF.

V usage is TRBV7-9 and J usage is TRBJ2-7; 7 bases map to TRBD1. Trimming took 5 bases from V and 5 from J; bases not matched to a gene: 9. The CDR3 loop spans 14 amino acids. Germline loops: CDR1 SEHNR, CDR2 FQNEAQ (reference sequence). The CDR3 DNA sequence: TGTGCCAGCAGCGCGTCGACAGGGACCGACGAGCAGTACTTC. Amino acids: CASSASTGTDEQYF.

This sequence joins TRBV6-1 and TRBJ2-5, with 11 bases fitting TRBD2. The J call may be mistaken, given a closer DNA end match to TRBJ2-7. Germline-derived CDR1 and CDR2 are MNHNS and SASEGT. This CDR3 is built from 14 residues. The CDR3 sequence is CASSDSGRDYEQYF. The DNA for the CDR3 is TGTGCCAGCAGTGATAGCGGGAGGGATTACGAGCAGTACTTC.

J is TRBJ2-1 and V is TRBV4-3; 11 positions match TRBD2. The V and J ends lost 6 bases and 6 bases, in that order; junction bases with no gene match: 4. CDR1 and CDR2 from the germline V gene are LGHNA and YSLEER. The CDR3 is 14 amino acids. In nucleotides, the CDR3 is TGCGCCAGCAGTACTAGCGGGAGTAGCAATGAGCAGTTCTTC. Protein product: CASSTSGSSNEQFF.

This chain joins TRBV29-1 and TRBJ2-1, with a weak D call TRBD2 (6 bases). CDR3 size: 14 residues. Trimming removed 8 bases at V and 0 bases at J, with 14 bases between. The germline gives CDR1 SQVTM, CDR2 ANQGSEA. The CDR3 spells CSLTGRGSYNEQFF. The DNA for the CDR3 is TGCAGCTTGACGGGGCGGGGCTCCTACAATGAGCAGTTCTTC.

The sample holds a few counts of this clonotype. The rearrangement joins TRBV29-1 to TRBJ2-5, with D maybe TRBD2 (5 bases). This CDR3 has 12 residues. V gave up 4 bases and J gave up 5 bases, with 11 bases separating them. Germline-derived CDR1 and CDR2 are SQVTM and ANQGSEA. The CDR3 loop is CSVGELQETQYF. Here the CDR3 DNA reads TGCAGCGTTGGGGAGCTCCAGGAGACCCAGTACTTC.

The chain is built from TRBV5-8 and TRBJ2-5; D not certain. V was shortened by 0 bases and J by 10 bases, with 4 bases between the two germline ends. CDR3 length: 10 residues. Germline loops: CDR1 SGHTS, CDR2 YDEGEE. The CDR3 nucleotides read TGTGCCAGCAGCTTGGAGGTCCAGTACTTC. Encoded protein: CASSLEVQYF.

The rearrangement links TRBV5-1 to TRBJ2-1, with D perhaps matching TRBD1 (7 bases). Trimming stripped 3 bases from V and 4 bases from J, with 17 bases between. The CDR3 is made up of 16 amino acids. Germline-derived CDR1 and CDR2 are SGHRS and YFSETQ. CDR3 amino acids: CASSWGVWDRYNEQFF. CDR3 DNA sequence: TGCGCCAGCAGCTGGGGGGTATGGGACAGATACAATGAGCAGTTCTTC.

The chain has TRBV6-1 and TRBJ1-5; 8 bases fit TRBD1. The germline V gene has CDR1 MNHNS and CDR2 SASEGT. The CDR3 loop spans 14 amino acids. V lost 3 bases and J lost 8; bases outside the gene matches: 6. The CDR3 sequence: CASSDRGRMEPQHF. CDR3 sequence (DNA): TGTGCCAGCAGTGACAGGGGGCGAATGGAGCCCCAGCATTTT.

The chain couples TRBV7-2 to TRBJ2-4, with 8 nucleotides matching TRBD1. Germline CDR1 and CDR2: SGHTA and FQGNSA. Germline trimming cut 0 bases from V and 3 bases from J; bases unmatched to any gene: 7. The CDR3 sequence is 17 residues long. The CDR3 is CASSLAFTGGDKNIQYF. The CDR3 nucleotides read TGTGCCAGCAGCTTAGCGTTTACAGGGGGTGACAAAAACATTCAGTACTTC.